The rows below give T cell receptor beta chains drawn from one sample of a study of blood T cell repertoires in COVID-19. Some clones are missing from TCRdb's copy, which holds only in-frame ones; the method was immunoSEQ multiplex PCR. The repertoire consists of almost 350,000 clones, with roughly 86% occurring once and the leading ten covering over 0.9%. Sequencing was done on a sample of PBMCs or T cells enriched from blood (not recorded which). These receptors all come from a woman aged 25 to 39 who had been exposed to COVID-19. The conserved cysteine and the conserved F or W are not part of the CDR3 here. The order of the fields is V gene, J gene, clone size, CDR3 length, CDR3 protein. Clone size is given for some rows only: seen once, a few or many times, or a class if the clone is expanded.

TRBV14	TRBJ2-1	NA	16	ASSLRGIDASSYNEQF
TRBV25-1	TRBJ1-2	NA	12	ASSEYGGNYGYT
TRBV10-1	TRBJ1-1	NA	10	ASSESGASAF
TRBV5-1	TRBJ1-2	NA	11	ASSTGLNYGYT
TRBV4-1	TRBJ1-1	NA	14	ASSPRDRVGSTEAF
TRBV28	TRBJ2-7	NA	12	ASRRHGESYEQY
TRBV27	TRBJ1-5	NA	12	ASSLGQLNQPQH
TRBV7-9	TRBJ2-7	NA	11	ASSLAAAYEQY
TRBV11-2	TRBJ1-2	NA	15	ASSLAPPGQTSYGYT
TRBV18	TRBJ1-4	NA	12	ASSPPFLNEKLF
TRBV6-5	TRBJ2-4	NA	11	ASSSRQGGIQY
TRBV7-6	TRBJ2-5	NA	14	ASTTGTSGAQETQY
TRBV24-1	TRBJ2-1	NA	16	ATSDRSVQPGTYNEQF
TRBV28	TRBJ2-3	NA	13	ASREATASTDTQY
TRBV24-1	TRBJ2-7	NA	13	ATSDSGRAAPEQY
TRBV7-3	TRBJ1-6	NA	13	ASSKQGARNSPLH
TRBV5-5	TRBJ2-4	once	12	ASSSAGVENIQY
TRBV11-2	TRBJ2-2	NA	13	VTLGPGGNTGELF
TRBV15	TRBJ1-1	NA	11	ATSRAGFPEAF
TRBV29-1	TRBJ1-1	NA	9	SVEDGVGAF
TRBV7-2	TRBJ2-7	NA	14	ASSLGASGRLYEQY
TRBV18	TRBJ1-3	NA	15	ASSPPRQGTVGNTIY
TRBV14	TRBJ2-2	NA	13	ASRKQGANTGELF
TRBV6-4	TRBJ1-2	NA	11	ASSASPNYGYT
TRBV6-5	TRBJ2-7	NA	13	ASTAGQVLSYEQY
TRBV28	TRBJ2-7	NA	12	ASSSAGSSYEQY
TRBV7-9	TRBJ1-1	once	14	ASSEGQGAGNTEAF
TRBV15	TRBJ2-1	NA	14	ATSKDLAGVGNEQF
TRBV7-6	TRBJ2-5	NA	13	ASSLEDRVVETQY